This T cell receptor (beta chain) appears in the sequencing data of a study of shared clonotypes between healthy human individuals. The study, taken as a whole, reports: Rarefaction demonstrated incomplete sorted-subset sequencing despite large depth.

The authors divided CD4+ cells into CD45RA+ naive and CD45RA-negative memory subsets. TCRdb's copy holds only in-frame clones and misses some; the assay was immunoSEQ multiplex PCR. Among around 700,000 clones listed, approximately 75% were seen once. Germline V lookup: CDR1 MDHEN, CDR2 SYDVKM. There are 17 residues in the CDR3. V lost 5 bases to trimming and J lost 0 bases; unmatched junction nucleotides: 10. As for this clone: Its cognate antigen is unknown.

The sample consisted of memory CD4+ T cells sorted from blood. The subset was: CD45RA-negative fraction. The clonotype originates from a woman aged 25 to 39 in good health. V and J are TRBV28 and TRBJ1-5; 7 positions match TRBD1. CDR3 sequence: CASSPMGQFYSNQPQHF. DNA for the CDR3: TGTGCCAGCAGTCCCATGGGACAGTTCTATAGCAATCAGCCCCAGCATTTT. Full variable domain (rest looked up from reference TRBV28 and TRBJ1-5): DVKVTQSSRYLVKRTGEKVFLECVQDMDHENMFWYRQDPGLGLRLIYFSYDVKMKEKGDIPEGYSVSREKKERFSLILESASTNQTSMYLCASSPMGQFYSNQPQHFGDGTRLSIL.